This TCR beta chain was sequenced in a study of blood T cell repertoires in COVID-19. At the level of the study: The origin of the acute and convalescent COVID-19 samples was the United States, Italy and Spain. PBMCs, B-cell-depleted T cells, or T cells provided the cDNA or gDNA that made up the material.

Germline CDR1 and CDR2: MNHEY and SVGEGT. There are 14 residues in the CDR3. The V end was cut by 5 bases, the J end by 0 bases, with 8 bases between. Per the original data handling: It was from reference gene primer amplification that nucleated cell counts were estimated. Produced via immunoSEQ multiplex PCR; TCRdb's table is partial and in-frame only. The V and J calls and clone size are taken from that table; D and trimming were inferred from the DNA. The sample gives more than 150,000 clones, approximately 87% of which show up once; roughly 20% is in the top ten. V gene TRBV6-2 or TRBV6-3 combines with J gene TRBJ1-5; D gene unclear. The sequence was collected from a man in his 70s with active or convalescent COVID-19. The sequenced sample consisted of peripheral blood. The CDR3 DNA reads TGTGCCAGCAGTCCGACAAATAGCAATCAGCCCCAGCATTTT. It is translated as CASSPTNSNQPQHF.